This T cell receptor beta chain was captured by sequencing in a study of cytomegalovirus exposure and HLA in healthy donors. Across the whole study: Unique TCR beta sequences numbering approximately 120 million came from about 179 million T cells in an earlier analysis.

Per the germline V gene, CDR1 is KGHSH and CDR2 is LQKENI. V dropped 4 bases and J dropped 4 bases, with 15 bases sitting between them. CDR3 size: 15 residues. Broader study findings: What TCR beta sequences reportedly achieved was accurate prediction of HLA-A and HLA-B alleles in most subjects. Reportedly, cytomegalovirus status was diagnosed with high sensitivity and specificity. Apparent HLA restriction characterized most CMV-associated TCR beta chains in a later analysis.

Notes on this clone: Antigen specificity is unknown.

Researchers ran the PCR with 60 Vbeta and 13 Jbeta primers. Produced via immunoSEQ multiplex PCR; TCRdb's table is partial and in-frame only. In the table there are more than 100,000 clones, less than 80% of which are singletons. The sequencing sample was made of PBMCs. J is TRBJ2-3 and V is TRBV18, with D possibly matching TRBD2 (6 bases). The clonotype originates from a female donor in good health and CMV-seropositive. The CDR3 loop reads CASSLHGGIADTQYF. CDR3 DNA: TGTGCCAGCTCACTTCACGGGGGTATTGCAGATACGCAGTATTTT.